The 17 T cell receptor beta chains listed next were all sequenced from one sample in a study of T cells in localized non-small cell lung cancer. Assay used: immunoSEQ multiplex PCR; TCRdb lists only in-frame clones, some missing. The repertoire holds tens of thousands of clones, approximately 90% seen once, with under 8.5% in the top ten. The specimen was peripheral blood, collected before any cancer treatment. The receptors here all came from a woman aged 35 to 70 with stage I lung adenocarcinoma.

This rearrangement joins TRBV7-9 to TRBJ2-3; D is unresolved. The CDR3 extends over 12 amino acids. Germline V CDR1 and CDR2: SEHNR, FQNEAQ (reference sequence). V dropped 2 bases and J dropped 6 bases, with 6 bases sitting between them. The CDR3 region is CASSLYLDTQYF. The CDR3 DNA reads TGTGCCAGCAGCTTATACCTGGATACGCAGTATTTT.

The V gene is TRBV5-5, the J gene TRBJ1-1; the match to TRBD1 covers 11 bases. Germline V CDR1 and CDR2: SGHKS, YYEKEE (reference sequence). Germline trimming cut 1 base from V and 9 bases from J; bases unmatched to any gene: 5. CDR3 length: 14 residues. CDR3 DNA sequence: TGTGCCAGCAGCTTGTCTGGGACAGGGGGAAAAGCTTTCTTT. Protein: CASSLSGTGGKAFF. The full variable domain, with the rest looked up from reference TRBV5-5 and TRBJ1-1, is DAGVTQSPTHLIKTRGQQVTLRCSPISGHKSVSWYQQVLGQGPQFIFQYYEKEERGRGNFPDRFSARQFPNYSSELNVNALLLGDSALYLCASSLSGTGGKAFFGQGTRLTVV.

The chain joins TRBV14 to TRBJ2-7, with 7 bases fitting TRBD1. Trimming removed 5 bases from V and 7 bases from J; junction bases left unmatched: 8. The V gene's germline CDR1 is SGHDN and CDR2 FVKESK. This CDR3 contains 13 residues. The CDR3 loop reads CASSRQGGLEQYF. The CDR3 region has the DNA TGTGCCAGCAGCAGACAGGGCGGGTTGGAGCAGTACTTC.

Here the CDR3 DNA reads TGTGCCAGCAGCTTCGAGGAGTACAGGACAGGCTTCTATGGCTACACCTTC. Translated, it gives CASSFEEYRTGFYGYTF. This chain links TRBV7-9 with TRBJ1-2; 7 bases map to TRBD1. With V trimmed by 3 bases and J by 4 bases, 14 bases remained unmatched. Germline CDR1 is SEHNR and CDR2 is FQNEAQ (reference sequence). This CDR3 is 17 amino acids long.

The chain links TRBV29-1 to TRBJ2-3; TRBD1 matches 10 bases. Germline V CDR1 and CDR2: SQVTM, ANQGSEA. This CDR3 is built from 15 residues. The ends lost 4 bases at V and 3 bases at J; junction bases unmatched: 7. The CDR3 spells CSVVTPGQGTDTQYF. CDR3 nucleotides: TGCAGCGTTGTGACGCCGGGACAGGGGACAGATACGCAGTATTTT.

A note on this clone: Other DNA sequences in this specimen translate into the identical CDR3. The gene calls are TRBV28 and TRBJ1-3; the D is unclear. The CDR3 loop spans 12 amino acids. Trimming pared 1 base from V and 2 bases from J, leaving 0 bases between. CDR1 is MDHEN, CDR2 SYDVKM, per germline. In DNA, the CDR3 is TGTGCCAGCAGTTTATCTGGAAACACCATATATTTT. Protein sequence: CASSLSGNTIYF.

This clone was counted between two and nine times. The chain has TRBV6-1 and TRBJ1-4; 10 bases are shared with TRBD1. Looked up from germline, CDR1 is MNHNS and CDR2 is SASEGT. CDR3 length: 16 residues. The trim removed 1 base at V and 9 bases at J, leaving 8 bases unmatched. The CDR3 region is CASSEESGTGEKKLFF. CDR3 bases: TGTGCCAGCAGTGAAGAGAGCGGGACAGGGGAGAAAAAACTGTTTTTT.

V usage is TRBV7-8 and J usage is TRBJ2-5; D gene ambiguous. The germline V gene encodes CDR1 SGHVS and CDR2 FQNEAQ. V lost 6 bases and J lost 4, with 18 bases in between. The CDR3 sequence is 15 residues long. Written as DNA, the CDR3 is TGTGCCAGCAGAGGTGGGATCCTGACGGGAGAGACCCAGTACTTC. This translates into CASRGGILTGETQYF.

V is TRBV5-4 and J is TRBJ2-7, with no clear D. Germline V gene data show CDR1 as SGHNT and CDR2 as YYREEE (reference sequence). V gave up 2 bases and J gave up 7 bases, with 10 bases separating them. There are 12 residues in the CDR3. The CDR3 nucleotides read TGTGCCAGCAGCTTCGACGCAGTTGAGCAGTACTTC. It is translated as CASSFDAVEQYF. The whole variable domain, filled in from reference TRBV5-4 and TRBJ2-7, reads ETGVTQSPTHLIKTRGQQVTLRCSSQSGHNTVSWYQQALGQGPQFIFQYYREEENGRGNFPPRFSGLQFPNYSSELNVNALELDDSALYLCASSFDAVEQYFGPGTRLTVT.

The chain joins TRBV11-2 to TRBJ1-2; TRBD1 matches 9 bases. The CDR3 is 15 residues long. Germline V gene lookup returns CDR1 SGHAT and CDR2 FQNNGV. V was pared by 5 bases and J by 5 bases, with 9 bases of the junction left unmatched. CDR3 in amino acids: CASSRPGQGRYGYTF. For the CDR3, the DNA is TGTGCCAGCAGCCGACCGGGACAGGGACGGTATGGCTACACCTTC.

The rearrangement links TRBV7-9 to TRBJ2-7, with D possibly matching TRBD1 (6 bases). Germline V gene data show CDR1 as SEHNR and CDR2 as FQNEAQ (reference sequence). The V and J ends lost 3 bases and 3 bases respectively, with 12 bases between them. This CDR3 contains 14 residues. The CDR3, as DNA: TGTGCCAGCAGCTTGGACAGTCTTATCTACGAGCAGTACTTC. This encodes CASSLDSLIYEQYF.

The genes are TRBV28 and TRBJ2-5; weak D call: TRBD2 (5 bases). The CDR3 is 14 amino acids. Deletions cut 2 bases from V and 5 bases from J, with 12 bases between. Germline V gene lookup returns CDR1 MDHEN and CDR2 SYDVKM. CDR3 sequence reads: CASSLQDSGETQYF. The DNA of the CDR3 is TGTGCCAGCAGTTTACAGGACTCCGGGGAGACCCAGTACTTC.

V usage is TRBV4-2 and J usage is TRBJ2-1, with D perhaps given as TRBD1 or TRBD2 (5 bases each). The V gene's germline CDR1 is LGHNA and CDR2 YNFKEQ. Between the trimmed V and J ends, which lost 0 bases and 0 bases, there was a span of 15 bases. The CDR3 sequence is 18 residues long. DNA for the CDR3: TGTGCCAGCAGCCAAGATAGGGGTAGCGCGGCCTCCTACAATGAGCAGTTCTTC. Protein product: CASSQDRGSAASYNEQFF.

The CDR3 nucleotides are TGTGCCAGCAGTTTCCAGGGGGTAGGCGGGGAGCTGTTTTTT. Its translation is CASSFQGVGGELFF. The chain couples TRBV28 to TRBJ2-2, with TRBD1 identical over 7 bases. V gave up 3 bases and J gave up 7 bases; unmatched junction bases: 5. The germline gives CDR1 MDHEN, CDR2 SYDVKM. This CDR3 spans 14 amino acids.

There are a few counts of this clone. The junction departs from the called germline gene at one end, perhaps through a read error. The rearrangement links TRBV9 to TRBJ1-6, with 7 bases identical to TRBD1. This CDR3 has 15 residues. Per germline, CDR1 SGDLS and CDR2 YYNGEE. This CDR3 is CASSAQGQLDSPLHF. CDR3 DNA sequence: TGTGCCAGCAGCGCGCAGGGACAGCTTGATTCGCCCCTCCACTTT.

This chain joins TRBV5-1 and TRBJ2-1; tentative D call: TRBD2 (7 bases). Germline CDR1 is SGHRS and CDR2 is YFSETQ. V was pared by 1 base and J by 0 bases, with 14 bases between. This CDR3 is 17 amino acids long. The DNA for the CDR3 is TGCGCCAGCAGCTTGCGGGGGGCCCTAGGCTCCTACAATGAGCAGTTCTTC. Translation gives CASSLRGALGSYNEQFF. Together with reference TRBV5-1 and TRBJ2-1, the CDR3 gives the full variable domain: KAGVTQTPRYLIKTRGQQVTLSCSPISGHRSVSWYQQTPGQGLQFLFEYFSETQRNKGNFPGRFSGRQFSNSRSEMNVSTLELGDSALYLCASSLRGALGSYNEQFFGPGTRLTVL.

The chain employs TRBV11-3 and TRBJ2-3; TRBD2 agrees at 9 bases. The CDR3 has 16 amino acids. Germline CDR1 is SGHNT and CDR2 is YENEEA. The junction had 12 bases not matched to a gene; V was cut back by 6 bases and J by 5 bases. The CDR3, as DNA: TGTGCCAGCAGGAGAGGGCGGGGGGGCCCTCGAGATACGCAGTATTTT. This encodes CASRRGRGGPRDTQYF.